This T cell receptor (beta chain) was recorded in a study of blood T cell repertoires in COVID-19. Overall study context: Sites in the United States, Italy and Spain provided acute and convalescent COVID-19 samples.

CDR3 length equals 15 residues. Germline V gene data show CDR1 as SQVTM and CDR2 as ANQGSEA. The trim removed 1 base at V and 5 bases at J, leaving 6 bases unmatched. As handled by the study authors: It was from reference gene primer amplification that nucleated cell counts were estimated. Produced via immunoSEQ multiplex PCR; TCRdb's table is partial and in-frame only. The DNA was the basis for D and trimming; V, J and clone size are from that table. The sample has roughly 220,000 clones, under 90% seen once. This chain uses TRBV29-1 with TRBJ2-5; 11 positions agree with TRBD1. Sequencing input: peripheral blood. This TCR derives from a man aged 25 to 40 with active or convalescent COVID-19. The CDR3 loop reads CSVEVSGTGGETQYF. The CDR3 DNA sequence: TGCAGCGTTGAAGTTTCCGGGACAGGGGGGGAGACCCAGTACTTC.